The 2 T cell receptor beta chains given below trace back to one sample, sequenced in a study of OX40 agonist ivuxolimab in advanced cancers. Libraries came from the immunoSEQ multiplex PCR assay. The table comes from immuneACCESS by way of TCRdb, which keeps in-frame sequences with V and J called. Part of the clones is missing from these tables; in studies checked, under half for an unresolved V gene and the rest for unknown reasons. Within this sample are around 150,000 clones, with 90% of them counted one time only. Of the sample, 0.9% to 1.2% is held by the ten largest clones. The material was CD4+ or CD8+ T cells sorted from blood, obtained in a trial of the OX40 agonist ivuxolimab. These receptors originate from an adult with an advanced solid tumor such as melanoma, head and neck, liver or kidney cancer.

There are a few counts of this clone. The CDR3 here is CASSSGNNNQPQHF. CDR3 sequence (DNA): TGTGCCAGCAGTTCAGGGAACAACAATCAGCCCCAGCATTTT. The genes are TRBV27 and TRBJ1-5, with D perhaps matching TRBD1 (5 bases). V was pared by 4 bases and J by 3 bases, with 10 bases between. The V gene's germline CDR1 is MNHEY and CDR2 SMNVEV (reference sequence). The CDR3 covers 14 residues.

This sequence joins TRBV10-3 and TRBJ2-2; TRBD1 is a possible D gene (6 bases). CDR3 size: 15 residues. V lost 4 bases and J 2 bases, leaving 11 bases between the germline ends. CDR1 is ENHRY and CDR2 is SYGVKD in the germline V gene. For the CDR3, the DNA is TGTGCCATCAGTGGGGGACAAGAAAACACCGGGGAGCTGTTTTTT. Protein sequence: CAISGGQENTGELFF.